The T cell receptor (beta chain) described here comes from a study of patients and donors after allogeneic stem cell transplantation. Germline CDR1 reads MNHEY; CDR2 reads SMNVEV (reference sequence). The ends were cut back, 8 bases at V and 0 bases at J, with 8 bases in the middle. The CDR3 has 12 residues. TCRdb re-called the RT-PCR reads through MiXCR, storing one row per CDR3 protein. The sample holds roughly 940,000 distinct CDR3 sequences, about a sixth seen once. This clonotype appeared many times. The TCR originated in a human donor who was either an allogeneic HSCT recipient or a stem cell or donor lymphocyte infusion donor (not recorded which). It is not recorded whose cells these are; they may come from a transplant donor. The V gene is TRBV27, the J gene TRBJ2-7, with a possible D match to TRBD1 (7 bases). Sequencing was carried out using blood, either unsorted or a sorted T cell fraction (not recorded which). Here the CDR3 DNA reads TGTGCCAGCCAGGGGGGCTCCTACGAGCAGTACTTC. This translates into CASQGGSYEQYF.